A selection of T cell receptor beta chains follows, all from one sample in a study of cytomegalovirus exposure and HLA in healthy donors. This table comes from immunoSEQ multiplex PCR, and its TCRdb copy is limited to in-frame clones, with some not included. The sample holds under 70,000 clones, 70% to 85% seen once. Source material: PBMCs. These receptors were collected from a man aged 45-65 years in good health and CMV-seronegative. The CDR3 runs from the conserved cysteine through the conserved F or W. Each record gives: D gene, V gene, J gene, clone size, CDR3 DNA, CDR3 protein. D genes are given only for firm matches. Size values are once, few and many counts, or a class for expanded clones, and some rows have none.

>TRBD1|TRBV6-1|TRBJ1-5|few
TGTGCCAGCAGTGACAGGGGGAATCAGCCCCAGCATTTT
CASSDRGNQPQHF
>TRBD1|TRBV27|TRBJ1-2|-
TGTGCCAGCAGTCCAGAATTAGACAGGGCAGAGATCAGCTTC
CASSPELDRAEISF
>TRBD1|TRBV27|TRBJ1-2|-
TGTGCCAGCAAGCCCCCGGGGACAGGGGGCCTTAAGGGCGGCTACACCTTC
CASKPPGTGGLKGGYTF
>-|TRBV19|TRBJ2-5|few
TGTGCCAGTAGTATCGGGACTCCCCAAGAGACCCAGTACTTC
CASSIGTPQETQYF
>TRBD2|TRBV2|TRBJ2-3|-
TGTGCCAGCAGCCGCGGACTAGCGGGGGCTCTCACAGATACGCAGTATTTT
CASSRGLAGALTDTQYF
>-|TRBV18|TRBJ2-1|-
TGTGCCAGCTCACACCAGTTGGAGGAGCAGTTCTTC
CASSHQLEEQFF
>-|TRBV6-5|TRBJ1-3|-
TGTGCCAGCAAATCGGGGTTCAACTCTGGAAACACCATATATTTT
CASKSGFNSGNTIYF
>-|TRBV7-9|TRBJ1-4|few
TGTGCCAGCAGCTTAGCGGGGGCAGGGACTGAAAAACTGTTTTTT
CASSLAGAGTEKLFF
>TRBD2|TRBV4-1|TRBJ2-3|-
TGCGCCAGCAGCCTTGTACTCTCGGGGGGGATATCGGTAGATACGCAGTATTTT
CASSLVLSGGISVDTQYF
>-|TRBV11-2|TRBJ2-1|-
TGTGCCAGCAGCGATGGGGGGGCGTGGTCAAACAATGAGCAGTTCTTC
CASSDGGAWSNNEQFF
>TRBD2|TRBV4-3|TRBJ2-2|-
TGCGCCAGCAGCCAGGAAACTAGCGGAGCGAACACCGGGGAGCTGTTTTTT
CASSQETSGANTGELFF